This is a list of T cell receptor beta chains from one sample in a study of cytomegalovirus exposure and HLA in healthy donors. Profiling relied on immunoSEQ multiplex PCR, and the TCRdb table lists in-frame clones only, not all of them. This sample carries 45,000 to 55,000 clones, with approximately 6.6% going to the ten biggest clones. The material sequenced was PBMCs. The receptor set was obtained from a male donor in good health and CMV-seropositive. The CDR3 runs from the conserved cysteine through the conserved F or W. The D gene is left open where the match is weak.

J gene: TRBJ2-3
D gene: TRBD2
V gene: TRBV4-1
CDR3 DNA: TGCGCCAGCAGCCAAGTCCCTAGCGGTCGCACAGATACGCAGTATTTT
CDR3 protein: CASSQVPSGRTDTQYF

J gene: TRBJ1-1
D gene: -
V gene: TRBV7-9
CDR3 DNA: TGTGCCAGCAGCTTAGGGGGGCGCACTGAAGCTTTCTTT
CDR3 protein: CASSLGGRTEAFF

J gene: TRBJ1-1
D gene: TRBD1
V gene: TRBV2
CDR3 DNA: TGTGCCAGCAGTCCGACAGGGGACACTGAAGCTTTCTTT
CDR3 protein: CASSPTGDTEAFF

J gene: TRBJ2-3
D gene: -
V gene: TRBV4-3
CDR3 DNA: TGCGCCAGCAGCCGCGAACCCAGGGGAAACACAGATACGCAGTATTTT
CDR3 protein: CASSREPRGNTDTQYF

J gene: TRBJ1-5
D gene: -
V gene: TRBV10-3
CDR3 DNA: TGTGCCATCAGTGAGTCCCTTGGGGCAGGCGACAATCAGCCCCAGCATTTT
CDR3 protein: CAISESLGAGDNQPQHF

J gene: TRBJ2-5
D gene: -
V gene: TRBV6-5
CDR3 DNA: TGTGCCAGCTCCTCAGGGGTGGGAGAGACCCAGTACTTC
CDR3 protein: CASSSGVGETQYF

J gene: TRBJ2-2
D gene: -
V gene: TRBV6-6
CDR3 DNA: TGTGCCGGTGGAGGGGCCGACACCGGGGAGCTGTTTTTT
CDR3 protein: CAGGGADTGELFF

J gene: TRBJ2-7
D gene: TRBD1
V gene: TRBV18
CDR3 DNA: TGTGCCAGCTCACCCAGGGACAGCTACGAGCAGTACTTC
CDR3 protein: CASSPRDSYEQYF

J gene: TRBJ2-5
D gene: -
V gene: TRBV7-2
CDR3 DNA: TGTGCCAGCGCGAGGAGGGAGACCCAGTACTTC
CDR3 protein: CASARRETQYF

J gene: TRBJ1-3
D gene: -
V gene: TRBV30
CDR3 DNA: TGTGCCTGGAGTGTTACAGGGTCTGGAAACACCATATATTTT
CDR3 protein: CAWSVTGSGNTIYF

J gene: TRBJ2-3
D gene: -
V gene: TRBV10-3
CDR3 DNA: TGTGCCATCCAGGGAAACACAGATACGCAGTATTTT
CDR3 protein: CAIQGNTDTQYF

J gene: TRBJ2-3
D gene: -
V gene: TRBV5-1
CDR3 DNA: TGCGCCAGCAGCGGCCGGGACACCGAGGGGATCACAGATACGCAGTATTTT
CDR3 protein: CASSGRDTEGITDTQYF

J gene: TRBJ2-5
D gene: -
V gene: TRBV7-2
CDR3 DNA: TGTGCCAGCAGCCCGGGACAACCCCAAGAGACCCAGTACTTC
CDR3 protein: CASSPGQPQETQYF

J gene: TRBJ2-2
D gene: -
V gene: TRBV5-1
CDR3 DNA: TGCGCCAGCAGCTTATGGGCAGCGAACACCGGGGAGCTGTTTTTT
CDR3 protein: CASSLWAANTGELFF

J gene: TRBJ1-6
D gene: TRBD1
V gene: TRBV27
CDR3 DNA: TGTGCCAGCGGTGGACAGGGGGATTCACCCCTCCACTTT
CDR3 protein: CASGGQGDSPLHF

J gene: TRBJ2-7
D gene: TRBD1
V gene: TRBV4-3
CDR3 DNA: TGCGCCAGCAGCCAAACCGGGACAGGGTACTCCTACGAGCAGTACTTC
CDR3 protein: CASSQTGTGYSYEQYF

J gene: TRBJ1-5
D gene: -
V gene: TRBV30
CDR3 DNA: TGTGCCTGGAGTTTTTCGGGGGGGGAGAAGGGTCAGCCCCAGCATTTT
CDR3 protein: CAWSFSGGEKGQPQHF

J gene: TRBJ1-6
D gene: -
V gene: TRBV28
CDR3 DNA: TGTGCCAGCAGCCTAGCGCAGGTGTCGGCACCCCTCCACTTT
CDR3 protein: CASSLAQVSAPLHF

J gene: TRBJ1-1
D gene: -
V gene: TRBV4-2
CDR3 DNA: TGTGCCAGCAGCCAAGATGTCTCACTACGGAACACTGAAGCTTTCTTT
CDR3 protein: CASSQDVSLRNTEAFF

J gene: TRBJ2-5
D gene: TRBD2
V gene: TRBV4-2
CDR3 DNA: TGTGCCAGCAGCCATCCCTCTGGGGGGGGGCAAGAGACCCAGTACTTC
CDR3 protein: CASSHPSGGGQETQYF

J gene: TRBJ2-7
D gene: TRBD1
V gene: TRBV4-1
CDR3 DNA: TGCGCCAGCAGCCAAGAGGGGACAGGGGGCTACGAGCAGTACTTC
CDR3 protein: CASSQEGTGGYEQYF

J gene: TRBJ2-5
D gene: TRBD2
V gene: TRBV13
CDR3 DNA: TGTGCCAGCAGCTGGGGGGGAGGGGAGCAGTACTTC
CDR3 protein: CASSWGGGEQYF

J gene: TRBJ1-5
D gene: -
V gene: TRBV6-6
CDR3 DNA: TGTGCCAGCAGTTACGGTCAGGTTAATCAGCCCCAGCATTTT
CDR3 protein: CASSYGQVNQPQHF

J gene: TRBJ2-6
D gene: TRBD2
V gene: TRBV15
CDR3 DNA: TGTGCCACCAGCCCCGGACTAGCGGGGGTTTGGGCCAACGTCCTGACTTTC
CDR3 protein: CATSPGLAGVWANVLTF

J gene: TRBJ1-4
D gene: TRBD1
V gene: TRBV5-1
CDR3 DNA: TGCGCCAGCAGCTTAGGGGGCCCCAATGAAAAACTGTTTTTT
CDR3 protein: CASSLGGPNEKLFF

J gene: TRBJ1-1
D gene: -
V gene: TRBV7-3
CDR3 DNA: TGTGCCAGCAGCTTAGGACAGACGAACACTGAAGCTTTCTTT
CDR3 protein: CASSLGQTNTEAFF

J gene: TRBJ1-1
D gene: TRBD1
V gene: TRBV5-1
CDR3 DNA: TGCGCCAGCAGCTCAGGGGGCCGGGGCACTGAAGCTTTCTTT
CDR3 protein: CASSSGGRGTEAFF

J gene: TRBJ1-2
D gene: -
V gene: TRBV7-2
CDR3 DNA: TGTGCCAGCAGCTTACGGGGGGAACTACTCGGCTACACCTTC
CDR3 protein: CASSLRGELLGYTF

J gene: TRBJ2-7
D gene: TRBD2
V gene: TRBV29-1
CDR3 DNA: TGCAGCGTTGACCTAGCGGGGGACTCCTACGAGCAGTACTTC
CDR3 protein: CSVDLAGDSYEQYF

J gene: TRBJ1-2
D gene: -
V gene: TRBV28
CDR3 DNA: TGTGCCAGCAGTTTGGCAGCTAACTATGGCTACACCTTC
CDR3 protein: CASSLAANYGYTF

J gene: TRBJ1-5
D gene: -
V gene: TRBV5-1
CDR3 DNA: TGCGCCAGCAGCGGGCGGGGCAGGTTAGATCAGCCCCAGCATTTT
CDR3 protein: CASSGRGRLDQPQHF

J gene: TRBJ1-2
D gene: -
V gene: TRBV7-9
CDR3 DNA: TGTGCCAGCAGTCCGCCCCGGGGGAGGGATTGGCATGGCTACACCTTC
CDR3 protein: CASSPPRGRDWHGYTF

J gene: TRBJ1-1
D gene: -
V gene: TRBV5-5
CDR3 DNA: TGTGCCAGCAGCTTGGAGGCGGGGCTCTCTGAAGCTTTCTTT
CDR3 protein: CASSLEAGLSEAFF

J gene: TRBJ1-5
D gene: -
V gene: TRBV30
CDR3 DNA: TGTGCCTGGAGTGTAGACCTAGGCAATCAGCCCCAGCATTTT
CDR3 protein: CAWSVDLGNQPQHF

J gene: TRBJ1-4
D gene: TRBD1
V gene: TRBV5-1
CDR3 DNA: TGCGCCAGCAGCTTTGACAGGGGGAATGAAAAACTGTTTTTT
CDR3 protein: CASSFDRGNEKLFF

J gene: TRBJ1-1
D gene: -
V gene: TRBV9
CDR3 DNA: TGTGCCAGCAGCGTAGACGGTCAAGGGGCCACTGAAGCTTTCTTT
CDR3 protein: CASSVDGQGATEAFF

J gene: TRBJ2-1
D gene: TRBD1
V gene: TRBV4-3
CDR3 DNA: TGCGCCAGCAGCCAAGGGTCGGGACAGGGCTACAATGAGCAGTTCTTC
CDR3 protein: CASSQGSGQGYNEQFF

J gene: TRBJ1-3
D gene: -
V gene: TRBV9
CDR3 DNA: TGTGCCAGCAGCGTAGACAGCATCTCTGGAAACACCATATATTTT
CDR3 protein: CASSVDSISGNTIYF

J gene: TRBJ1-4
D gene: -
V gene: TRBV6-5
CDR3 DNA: TGTGCCAGCAGCCCCACAGGGAGGGATAATGAAAAACTGTTTTTT
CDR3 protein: CASSPTGRDNEKLFF

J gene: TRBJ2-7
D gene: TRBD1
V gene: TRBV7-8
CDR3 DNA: TGTGCCAGCAGCAACCGGGACAGACCCTACGAGCAGTACTTC
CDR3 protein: CASSNRDRPYEQYF

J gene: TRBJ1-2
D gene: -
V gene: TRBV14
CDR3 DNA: TGTGCCAGCAGCCAAGATCTTCTCTATGGCTACACCTTC
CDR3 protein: CASSQDLLYGYTF

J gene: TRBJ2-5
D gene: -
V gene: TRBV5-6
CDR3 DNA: TGTGCCAGCAGCTTGGGGGGCCAGCTCCAAGAGACCCAGTACTTC
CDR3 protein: CASSLGGQLQETQYF

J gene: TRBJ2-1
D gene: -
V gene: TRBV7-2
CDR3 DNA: TGTGCCAGCAGCTTAGAGCCTAGCTACAATGAGCAGTTCTTC
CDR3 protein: CASSLEPSYNEQFF

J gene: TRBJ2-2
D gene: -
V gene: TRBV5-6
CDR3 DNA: TGTGCCAGCAGCTCCGAGGTCCACCCTACGGGCGGGGAGCTGTTTTTT
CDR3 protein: CASSSEVHPTGGELFF

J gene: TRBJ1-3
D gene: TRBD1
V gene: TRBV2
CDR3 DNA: TGTGCCAGCAGTGAAAACTGGACAGGGATGAAAGGAAACACCATATATTTT
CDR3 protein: CASSENWTGMKGNTIYF